The TCR beta chain under discussion was sequenced for a study of Graves' ophthalmopathy and Graves' hyperthyroidism. Study-level information: Stable hyperthyroidism referred to disease that showed no ophthalmopathy within 18 months of follow-up.

RNA transcripts were the template, and TCR beta CDR3 regions were amplified from them. RT-PCR with HTBI primers came first, then second-round multiplex PCR. TCRdb reprocessed the multiplex PCR reads with MiXCR, giving one entry per CDR3 protein. The sample has approximately 1.2 million distinct CDR3 sequences; about two fifths are singletons. General observations from the study: Researchers report that a 13-signature model separated ophthalmopathy from stable hyperthyroidism, posting less than 90% sensitivity and about 78% specificity. Blood shared most expanded thyroid clonotypes above 0.001 frequency.

There are many counts of this clonotype. Its antigen is undetermined. Eligible hyperthyroidism cases comprised new diagnoses of under 2 months' duration in individuals aged 18 to 65. The CDR3 is made up of 14 amino acids. CDR1 is ENHRY and CDR2 is SYGVKD in the germline V gene. Trimming took off 6 bases at V and 1 base at J, with 13 bases between the two ends. Material: peripheral blood or thyroid tissue (not recorded which). The sequence came from an adult man with Graves' hyperthyroidism. The V gene is TRBV10-3, the J gene TRBJ2-7; tentative D call: TRBD1 (6 bases). CDR3 coding DNA: TGTGCCATCAGCAACGGGACAACTTCCTACGAGCAGTACTTC. Encoded protein: CAISNGTTSYEQYF.